This T cell receptor beta chain emerged from a study of T cell responses to AZD1222 COVID-19 vaccine. The data were produced by immunoSEQ multiplex PCR, yet TCRdb's version contains in-frame clones alone and is incomplete. The sample lists about 150,000 clones, roughly 88% seen once, with around 8% in the top ten. Germline V gene lookup returns CDR1 MRHNA and CDR2 SNTAGT. The CDR3 sequence is 14 residues long. V was trimmed by 6 bases and J by 1 base, leaving 10 bases between them. This clone was counted only a few times. The clonotype originates from an adult in good health. Specimen: peripheral blood, collected on day 0 of AZD1222 vaccination. This chain uses TRBV6-4 with TRBJ1-5, with D unclear. The CDR3 DNA follows: TGTGCCAGCAGGGCGATTGGGAGCAATCAGCCCCAGCATTTT. This codes for CASRAIGSNQPQHF.